Reported below is one T cell receptor (beta chain). Its specific antigen is unknown. Per-base quality was not reported, and no clone a single base away is much larger than it. TCRbeta CDR3 regions were amplified from genomic DNA using the immunoSEQ Assay, a bias-controlled multiplex PCR. On the authors' methods: Within the assay, amplification of reference gene primers was used to estimate how many nucleated cells each sample contained. To quantify the absolute abundance of each unique TCRbeta CDR3 rearrangement, sequence reads were collapsed and filtered. For each sample, productive Simpson clonality was calculated as the square root of Simpson's diversity index over productive rearrangements. The clones in this table, taken by TCRdb from immuneACCESS, are in-frame only. Not every clone is retained; where verified, under half of the shortfall comes from an unresolved V gene, and the cause of the rest is unknown. V, J and clone size were drawn from that table, and D and trimming were deduced from the DNA. The sample table contains about 190,000 clones; only one count was recorded for more than 60% of them. The top ten clones comprise 12% of the sample.

Counted from cysteine to phenylalanine, this CDR3 has 16 amino acids. Only the CDR3 portion is preserved as DNA: 48 bases, with reading frame beginning at the first base. The record originates from a study of blood T cell repertoires in COVID-19 (dated by TCRdb to the early 2020s). Turning to the overall study: Samples covering the acute and convalescent phases of COVID-19 were provided by collaborators in the United States, Italy and Spain. The prospective study material was composed of cDNA or gDNA derived from T cells, B-cell-depleted T cells, or PBMCs. The dataset comprised deeply sampled blood TCRbeta repertoires from subjects exposed to, actively infected with, or recovered from COVID-19. The repertoires were released in a freely available public database intended as a resource for research on the immune response to SARS-CoV-2. Samples came from the ongoing ImmuneRACE study (first 160 participants) plus 1,254 subjects from 6 global collaborators. A de-identified subject ID, COVID-19 status, age in years and sex were almost always included in the sample metadata. Where HLA class I and class II types were available, the types were taken from metadata supplied by the sample provider, not from assay-based typing.

The research as a whole found: The quantity of clinical and demographic metadata differed by source and by participant and was supplied without curation.

Whole blood was collected in K2EDTA tubes by collaborating institutions according to the institutions' own protocols. For TCRbeta analysis, collaborators shipped samples as frozen whole blood, isolated PBMCs, or DNA extracted from either of those sample types. This receptor was identified in a woman in her fifties or sixties with acute or convalescent COVID-19. Recombination connected TRBV21-1 to TRBJ2-7; TRBD2, as called in the table, went unchecked against the DNA. TRBV21-1 is a pseudogene. Sequencing used peripheral blood. The DNA sequence is given as TGTGCCAGCAGATACAGGGTCGCGGGGGCCCCATACGAGCAGTACTTC. Translated, it reads CASRYRVAGAPYEQYF.